These T cell receptor beta chains were read from a single sample in a study of cytomegalovirus exposure and HLA in healthy donors. The assay was immunoSEQ multiplex PCR, and TCRdb's table has in-frame clones only and misses some. The sample lists under 200,000 clones, 80% to 90% seen once, with more than 1.5% in the top ten. Sequencing used PBMCs. All receptors come from a man aged 18 to 30 in good health and CMV-seronegative. The CDR3 runs from the conserved cysteine through the conserved F or W. Fields, in order: clone size, D gene, V gene, J gene, CDR3 DNA, CDR3 protein. D genes are given only for firm matches. Clone size, where shown, is once, few, many, or a class for clones that have expanded.

.,.,TRBV5-1,TRBJ2-1,TGCGCCAGCAGCTTAGGACAGTCCTGGGATGAGCAGTTCTTC,CASSLGQSWDEQFF
.,TRBD1,TRBV14,TRBJ1-2,TGTGCCAGCAGCCCCCACAGGGCAGGGGGCGGTGGCTACACCTTC,CASSPHRAGGGGYTF
.,.,TRBV27,TRBJ2-7,TGTGCCAGCAGTTTATCTACGGCAGGTCTCCACGAGCAGTACTTC,CASSLSTAGLHEQYF
.,.,TRBV7-9,TRBJ2-3,TGTGCCAGCAGCTTAGCGGGGGCCACAGATACGCAGTATTTT,CASSLAGATDTQYF
.,TRBD1,TRBV27,TRBJ1-1,TGTGCCAGCAGTTTATACAGGGGCACCACTGAAGCTTTCTTT,CASSLYRGTTEAFF
.,.,TRBV19,TRBJ1-1,TGTGCCTCTTCCGTGGGGCTGAACACTGAAGCTTTCTTT,CASSVGLNTEAFF
.,.,TRBV15,TRBJ1-3,TGTGCCACCAGCAGAGGAGGGACAGGAAACACCATATATTTT,CATSRGGTGNTIYF
.,.,TRBV12-5,TRBJ1-2,TGTGCTAGTGGTTTGGTACAAGAAGGCGGTAGCTACACCTTC,CASGLVQEGGSYTF
.,.,TRBV5-5,TRBJ2-7,TGTGCCAGCAGCGCCCTAAGCGGAGAGGGAACCTACGAGCAGTACTTC,CASSALSGEGTYEQYF
.,.,TRBV18,TRBJ1-1,TGTGCCAGCTCACCAGGGCAGCAGAACACTGAAGCTTTCTTT,CASSPGQQNTEAFF
.,TRBD1,TRBV27,TRBJ2-7,TGTGCCAGCAGTTTATCCCTCGTCAGAGTTCGGGACAGGGCTCCTTACGAGCAGTACTTC,CASSLSLVRVRDRAPYEQYF
few,TRBD1,TRBV18,TRBJ1-1,TGTGCCAGCTCCTCGGGACAGGGCTTTCGGGCTTTCTTT,CASSSGQGFRAFF
.,.,TRBV5-5,TRBJ2-6,TGTGCCAGCAGCTTTGCCGGAGGTTACTCTGGGGCCAACGTCCTGACTTTC,CASSFAGGYSGANVLTF
.,TRBD2,TRBV7-9,TRBJ2-7,TGTGCCAGCAGCAATGGACTAGCGGGAGACTACGAGCAGTACTTC,CASSNGLAGDYEQYF
.,TRBD1,TRBV28,TRBJ1-2,TGTGCCAACAGGGGGGCGGTTTCTGGAGGCTACACCTTC,CANRGAVSGGYTF
once,TRBD1,TRBV18,TRBJ1-5,TGTGCCAGCTCTCCCGCCGGGACAGGCGATAATCAGCCCCAGCATTTT,CASSPAGTGDNQPQHF
.,TRBD2,TRBV19,TRBJ2-5,TGTGCCAGTAGTGGCCTAGCGGCCCTACAAGAGACCCAGTACTTC,CASSGLAALQETQYF
.,TRBD1,TRBV30,TRBJ1-6,TGTGCCTGGAGGTGGGTAGCAGTTTTCCGGGACAGCGAGTCTTCACCCCTCCACTTT,CAWRWVAVFRDSESSPLHF
once,.,TRBV18,TRBJ2-5,TGTGCCAGCTCCCGGGAGAGGGGGCTCGTGACCCAGTACTTC,CASSRERGLVTQYF
.,.,TRBV6-6,TRBJ2-7,TGTGCCAGCAGTTCCAGCGGGACACCAGCATTCTACGAGCAGTACTTC,CASSSSGTPAFYEQYF
once,TRBD1,TRBV14,TRBJ2-7,TGTGCCAGCAGCCCCCAGGGACAGGTTTACGAGCAGTACTTC,CASSPQGQVYEQYF
.,TRBD2,TRBV19,TRBJ2-3,TGTGCCACCAAACTAGCGGGAGGCCGAGATACGCAGTATTTT,CATKLAGGRDTQYF
.,TRBD2,TRBV10-2,TRBJ2-3,TGCGCCAGTAAACTAGCGGGGGGCACAGATACGCAGTATTTT,CASKLAGGTDTQYF
.,TRBD2,TRBV5-4,TRBJ2-3,TGTGCCAGCAGCTTCCGACTAGCTGGTCGAGAAGATACGCAGTATTTT,CASSFRLAGREDTQYF
.,TRBD1,TRBV29-1,TRBJ2-7,TGCAGCGTTGAGGTTCCTCGACAGGGGAACTCCTACGAGCAGTACTTC,CSVEVPRQGNSYEQYF
once,.,TRBV28,TRBJ1-5,TGTGCCAGCAGACCCGCGGGATTTCAGCCCCAGCATTTT,CASRPAGFQPQHF